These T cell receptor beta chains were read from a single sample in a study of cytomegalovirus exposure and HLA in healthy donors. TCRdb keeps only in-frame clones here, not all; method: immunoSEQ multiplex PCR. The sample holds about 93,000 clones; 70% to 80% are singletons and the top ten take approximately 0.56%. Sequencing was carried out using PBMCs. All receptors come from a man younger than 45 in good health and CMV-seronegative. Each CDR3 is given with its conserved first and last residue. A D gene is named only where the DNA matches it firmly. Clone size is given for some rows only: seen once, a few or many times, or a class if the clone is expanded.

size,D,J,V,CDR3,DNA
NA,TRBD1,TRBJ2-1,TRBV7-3,CASRDGQGREQFF,TGTGCCAGCAGGGACGGACAGGGAAGGGAGCAGTTCTTC
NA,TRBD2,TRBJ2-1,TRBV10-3,CAISTGTSPGGGNEQFF,TGTGCCATCAGTACCGGGACTAGTCCGGGAGGGGGCAATGAGCAGTTCTTC
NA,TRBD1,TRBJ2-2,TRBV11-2,CASSRRQGLNTGELFF,TGTGCCAGCAGCCGCAGACAGGGTTTGAACACCGGGGAGCTGTTTTTT
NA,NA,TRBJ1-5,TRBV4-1,CASSQETGINQPQHF,TGCGCCAGCAGCCAAGAGACAGGAATCAATCAGCCCCAGCATTTT
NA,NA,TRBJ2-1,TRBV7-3,CASSSRQRSSYNEQFF,TGTGCCAGCAGCTCCCGACAACGCAGCTCCTACAATGAGCAGTTCTTC
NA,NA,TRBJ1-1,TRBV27,CASSKLNEAFF,TGTGCCAGCAGCAAACTCAATGAAGCTTTCTTT
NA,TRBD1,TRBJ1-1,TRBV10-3,CAITRTGSTEAFF,TGTGCCATCACCAGGACAGGGAGCACTGAAGCTTTCTTT
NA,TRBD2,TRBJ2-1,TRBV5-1,CASSSGTSGLEQFF,TGCGCCAGCAGCTCCGGGACTAGCGGTTTAGAGCAGTTCTTC
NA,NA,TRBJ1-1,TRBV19,CASGGGTEAFF,TGTGCCAGTGGGGGAGGCACTGAAGCTTTCTTT
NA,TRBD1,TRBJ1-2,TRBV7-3,CASSSSTGEGYTF,TGTGCCAGCAGCTCCTCGACAGGGGAAGGCTACACCTTC
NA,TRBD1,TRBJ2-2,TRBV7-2,CASSLRGGLRVLAGELFF,TGTGCCAGCAGCTTACGAGGGGGCTTAAGAGTTTTGGCCGGGGAGCTGTTTTTT
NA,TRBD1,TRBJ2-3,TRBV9,CASSPQARTGPPPDTQYF,TGTGCCAGCAGCCCCCAGGCAAGGACAGGGCCTCCCCCAGATACGCAGTATTTT
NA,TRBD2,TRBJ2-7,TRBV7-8,CASSSYSGDTYEQYF,TGTGCCAGCAGCTCGTATAGCGGGGACACCTACGAGCAGTACTTC
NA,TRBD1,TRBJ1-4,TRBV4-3,CASSQPAGTGNEKLFF,TGCGCCAGCAGCCAACCCGCCGGGACAGGGAATGAAAAACTGTTTTTT
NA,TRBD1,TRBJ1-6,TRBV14,CASSLQGAVSPLHF,TGTGCCAGCAGCCTACAGGGGGCTGTATCACCCCTCCACTTT
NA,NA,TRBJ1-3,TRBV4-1,CASSQGGASGNTIYF,TGCGCCAGCAGCCAGGGGGGAGCCTCTGGAAACACCATATATTTT
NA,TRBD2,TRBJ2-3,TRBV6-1,CARERETSTDTQYF,TGTGCCAGAGAGCGGGAAACTAGCACAGATACGCAGTATTTT
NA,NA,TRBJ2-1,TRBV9,CASSVERWSYNEQFF,TGTGCCAGCAGCGTAGAGCGTTGGTCCTACAATGAGCAGTTCTTC
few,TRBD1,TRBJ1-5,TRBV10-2,CASSPVPGQGGGQPQHF,TGCGCCAGCAGTCCTGTCCCGGGACAGGGTGGGGGTCAGCCCCAGCATTTT
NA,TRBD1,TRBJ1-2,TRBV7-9,CASSAGQGNYGYTF,TGTGCCAGCAGCGCCGGACAGGGTAACTATGGCTACACCTTC
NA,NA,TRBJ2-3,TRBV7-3,CASSPSRSSLASTDTQYF,TGTGCCAGCAGTCCTAGTAGAAGTTCCCTTGCGAGCACAGATACGCAGTATTTT
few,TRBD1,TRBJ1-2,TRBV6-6,CASSRQGTNYGYTF,TGTGCCAGCAGCAGACAGGGCACTAACTATGGCTACACCTTC
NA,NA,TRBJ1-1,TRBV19,CASSIVWASNTEAFF,TGTGCCAGTAGTATAGTTTGGGCATCGAACACTGAAGCTTTCTTT
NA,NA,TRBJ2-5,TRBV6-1,CASSEASQVTQYF,TGTGCCAGCAGTGAAGCATCACAGGTGACCCAGTACTTC
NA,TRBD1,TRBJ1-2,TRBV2,CASSLGQGGYGYTF,TGTGCCAGCAGTCTCGGACAGGGTGGCTATGGCTACACCTTC
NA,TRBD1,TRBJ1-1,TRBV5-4,CASSWGQGATEAFF,TGTGCCAGCAGCTGGGGACAGGGGGCGACTGAAGCTTTCTTT
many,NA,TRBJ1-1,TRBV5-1,CASSLVGRPNTEAFF,TGCGCCAGCAGCTTGGTAGGCAGGCCGAACACTGAAGCTTTCTTT
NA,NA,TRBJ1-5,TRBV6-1,CASSDFPRPQHF,TGTGCCAGCAGTGATTTCCCGCGGCCCCAGCATTTT
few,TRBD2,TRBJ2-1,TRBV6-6,CASCLTLAGVTEQFF,TGTGCCAGCTGCCTGACCCTAGCGGGAGTTACTGAGCAGTTCTTC
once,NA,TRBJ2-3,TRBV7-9,CSSSPEGITDTQYF,TGTTCCAGCAGCCCGGAGGGAATCACAGATACGCAGTATTTT
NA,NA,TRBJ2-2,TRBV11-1,CASSLFSNTGELFF,TGTGCCAGCAGCTTATTTTCTAACACCGGGGAGCTGTTTTTT
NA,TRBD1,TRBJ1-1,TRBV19,CASSIRDRGTTEAFF,TGTGCCAGTAGTATTCGGGACAGGGGTACCACTGAAGCTTTCTTT
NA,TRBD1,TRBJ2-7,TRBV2,CASSESLRDRSYF,TGTGCCAGCAGTGAGAGTCTTAGGGACAGATCGTACTTC